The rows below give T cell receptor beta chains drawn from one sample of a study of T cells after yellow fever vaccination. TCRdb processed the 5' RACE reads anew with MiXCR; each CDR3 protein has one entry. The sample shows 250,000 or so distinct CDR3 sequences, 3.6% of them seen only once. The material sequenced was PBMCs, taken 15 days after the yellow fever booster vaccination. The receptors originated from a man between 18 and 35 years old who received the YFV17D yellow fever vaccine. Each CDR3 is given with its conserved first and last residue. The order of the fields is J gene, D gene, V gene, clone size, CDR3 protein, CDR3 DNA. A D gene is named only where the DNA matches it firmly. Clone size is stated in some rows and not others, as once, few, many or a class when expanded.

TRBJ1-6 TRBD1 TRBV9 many CASSVEDRAYNSPLHF TGTGCCAGCAGCGTCGAGGACAGGGCTTATAATTCACCCCTCCACTTT
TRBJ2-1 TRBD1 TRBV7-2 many CASSLVQGLYNEQFF TGTGCCAGCAGCCTGGTACAGGGGCTCTACAATGAGCAGTTCTTC
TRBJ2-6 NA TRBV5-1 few CASSPRTVPWERANVLTF TGCGCCAGCAGCCCACGGACAGTCCCTTGGGAAAGGGCCAACGTCCTGACTTTC
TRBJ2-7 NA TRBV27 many CASSFSGLPKEQYF TGTGCCAGCAGTTTCTCGGGGCTCCCCAAGGAGCAGTACTTC
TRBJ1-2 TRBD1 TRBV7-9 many CASSRQGGWEDGYTF TGTGCCAGCAGCCGACAGGGCGGGTGGGAAGATGGCTACACCTTC
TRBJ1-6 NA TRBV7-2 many CASSPDGNSPLHF TGTGCCAGCAGCCCGGACGGAAATTCACCCCTCCACTTT
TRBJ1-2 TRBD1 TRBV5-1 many CASSPWTGSNFTF TGCGCCAGCAGCCCCTGGACAGGGAGTAATTTCACCTTC
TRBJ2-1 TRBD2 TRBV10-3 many CAISLRLAGGPASYNEQFF TGTGCCATCAGCCTACGACTAGCGGGGGGGCCGGCGTCCTACAATGAGCAGTTCTTC
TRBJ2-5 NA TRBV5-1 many CASRLRPGVETQYF TGCGCCAGCAGGCTTCGACCGGGCGTAGAGACCCAGTACTTC
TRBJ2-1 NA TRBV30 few CAWSADAGGLYNEQFF TGTGCCTGGAGTGCCGACGCAGGGGGGCTTTACAATGAGCAGTTCTTC
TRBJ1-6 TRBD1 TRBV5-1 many CASSAKPPGTEYNSPLHF TGCGCCAGCAGCGCCAAACCACCCGGGACAGAGTATAATTCACCCCTCCACTTT
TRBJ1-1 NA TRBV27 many CASSLSRGNTEAFF TGTGCCAGCAGTTTATCGAGGGGGAACACTGAAGCTTTCTTT
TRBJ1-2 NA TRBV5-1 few CASSLGVTATLGYTF TGCGCCAGCAGCTTGGGGGTTACAGCGACGCTAGGCTACACCTTC
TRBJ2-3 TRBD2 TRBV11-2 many CASSSGLAGYTQYF TGTGCCAGCAGCTCAGGACTAGCGGGGTATACGCAGTATTTT
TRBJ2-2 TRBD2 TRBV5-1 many CASRNTGTNAGELFF TGCGCCAGCAGAAATACCGGGACTAACGCCGGGGAGCTGTTTTTT
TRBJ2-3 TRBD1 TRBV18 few CASSPSQGSTDTQYF TGTGCCAGCTCACCGTCACAGGGGAGCACAGATACGCAGTATTTT
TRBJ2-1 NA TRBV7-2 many CASSFGTGWFF TGTGCCAGCAGCTTCGGGACGGGGTGGTTCTTC
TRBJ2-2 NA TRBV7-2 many CASASGWTRAGELFF TGTGCCAGCGCGTCCGGATGGACGAGGGCCGGGGAGCTGTTTTTT
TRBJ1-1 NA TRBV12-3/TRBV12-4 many CASTATGRAFF TGTGCCAGCACCGCGACAGGCAGGGCTTTCTTT
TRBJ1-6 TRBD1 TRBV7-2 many CASSMAGGGPLHF TGTGCCAGCAGCATGGCAGGGGGTGGACCCCTCCACTTT
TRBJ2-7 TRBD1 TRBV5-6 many CASSLALGTATLYEQYF TGTGCCAGCAGCTTGGCCTTGGGGACAGCTACTCTCTACGAGCAGTACTTC
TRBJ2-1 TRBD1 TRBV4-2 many CASSPGQGATNEQFF TGTGCCAGCAGCCCCGGACAGGGGGCAACGAATGAGCAGTTCTTC
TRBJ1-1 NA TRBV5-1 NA CASSLEIQGNTEAFF TGCGCCAGCAGCTTGGAAATACAGGGGAACACTGAAGCTTTCTTT
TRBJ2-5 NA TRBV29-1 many CSVGRVQETQYF TGCAGCGTTGGCAGGGTCCAAGAGACCCAGTACTTC
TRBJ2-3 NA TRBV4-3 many CASSQEGRNTDTQYF TGCGCCAGCAGCCAGGAGGGGCGCAACACAGATACGCAGTATTTT
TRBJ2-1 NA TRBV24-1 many CATSDPLAAREQFF TGTGCCACCAGTGATCCTCTAGCCGCCCGGGAGCAGTTCTTC
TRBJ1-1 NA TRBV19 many CASTGFMNTEAFF TGTGCCAGTACCGGATTCATGAACACTGAAGCTTTCTTT
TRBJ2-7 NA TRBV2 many CASSATVGEQYF TGTGCCAGCAGCGCTACAGTGGGCGAGCAGTACTTC
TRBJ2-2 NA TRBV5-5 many CASSLGQLVGELFF TGTGCCAGCAGCTTGGGACAGCTGGTCGGGGAGCTGTTTTTT
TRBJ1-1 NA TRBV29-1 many CSAYRVGTEAFF TGCAGCGCATACAGGGTGGGGACTGAAGCTTTCTTT
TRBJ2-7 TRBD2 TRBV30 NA CAWSFGLAGVGEQYF TGTGCCTGGAGTTTTGGCCTAGCGGGGGTAGGGGAGCAGTACTTC
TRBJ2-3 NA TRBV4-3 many CASSQGGGTDTQYF TGCGCCAGCAGCCAAGGCGGGGGCACAGATACGCAGTATTTT
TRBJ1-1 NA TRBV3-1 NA CASSQKWENTEAFF TGTGCCAGCAGCCAAAAATGGGAGAACACTGAAGCTTTCTTT
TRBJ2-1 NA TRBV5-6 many CASTLSPYSYNEQFF TGTGCCAGCACCCTGTCCCCCTACTCCTACAATGAGCAGTTCTTC
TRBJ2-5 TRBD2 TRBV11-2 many CASIGRGARETQYF TGTGCCAGCATCGGGCGGGGGGCCCGAGAGACCCAGTACTTC
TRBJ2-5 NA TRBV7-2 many CASLDGPYPQETQYF TGTGCCAGCCTGGACGGCCCCTATCCTCAAGAGACCCAGTACTTC
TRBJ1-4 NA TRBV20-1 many CSARDTLKGEKLFF TGCAGTGCTAGAGATACCTTGAAGGGTGAAAAACTGTTTTTT
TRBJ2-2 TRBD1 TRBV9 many CASSTRHGTGWNGELFF TGTGCCAGCAGCACGCGGCATGGGACAGGGTGGAACGGGGAGCTGTTTTTT
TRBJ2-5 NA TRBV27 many CASSLARGSQETQYF TGTGCCAGCAGTCTAGCTCGGGGGAGCCAAGAGACCCAGTACTTC
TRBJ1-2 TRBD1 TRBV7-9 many CASSLGSWRGDSSYTF TGTGCCAGCAGCTTAGGATCCTGGAGGGGGGACAGTAGCTACACCTTC
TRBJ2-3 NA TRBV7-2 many CASGRGASTDTQYF TGTGCCAGCGGCCGGGGGGCCAGCACAGATACGCAGTATTTT
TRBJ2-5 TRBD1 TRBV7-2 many CASSHDRGRETQYF TGTGCCAGCAGCCACGACAGGGGGCGAGAGACCCAGTACTTC
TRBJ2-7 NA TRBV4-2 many CASSQAARGSSYEQYF TGTGCCAGCAGCCAAGCGGCGAGGGGGAGCTCCTACGAGCAGTACTTC
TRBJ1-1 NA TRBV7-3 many CASSSEGRHTEAFF TGTGCCAGCAGTTCAGAGGGACGGCACACTGAAGCTTTCTTT
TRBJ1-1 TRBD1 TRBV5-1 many CASSLDRARNTEAFF TGCGCCAGCAGCTTAGACAGGGCTAGGAACACTGAAGCTTTCTTT
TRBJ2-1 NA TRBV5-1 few CASSLNGGMNEQFF TGCGCCAGCAGCCTAAACGGGGGCATGAATGAGCAGTTCTTC
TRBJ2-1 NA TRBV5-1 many CASSARVSGRSYNEQFF TGCGCCAGCAGCGCCCGGGTTAGCGGTCGATCCTACAATGAGCAGTTCTTC
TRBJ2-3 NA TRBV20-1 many CSAFNPLVRESTDTQYF TGCAGTGCTTTCAACCCCTTGGTCAGGGAGAGCACAGATACGCAGTATTTT
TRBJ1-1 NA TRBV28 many CASSLTGRDTEAFF TGTGCCAGCAGTTTAACAGGCAGGGACACTGAAGCTTTCTTT
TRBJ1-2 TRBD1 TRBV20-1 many CSARDGGTGFYGYTF TGCAGTGCTAGAGACGGTGGGACAGGTTTCTATGGCTACACCTTC